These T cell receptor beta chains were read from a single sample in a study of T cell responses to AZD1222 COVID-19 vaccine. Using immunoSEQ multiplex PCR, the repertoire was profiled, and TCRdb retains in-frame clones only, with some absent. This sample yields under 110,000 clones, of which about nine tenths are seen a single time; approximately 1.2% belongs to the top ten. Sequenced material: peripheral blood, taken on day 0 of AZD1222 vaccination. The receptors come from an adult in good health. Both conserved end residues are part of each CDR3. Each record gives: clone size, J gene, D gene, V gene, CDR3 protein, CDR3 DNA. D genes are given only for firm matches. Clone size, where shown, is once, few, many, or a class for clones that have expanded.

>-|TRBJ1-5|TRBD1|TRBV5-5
CASSLVGQDQPQHF
TGTGCCAGCAGCTTGGTGGGACAGGATCAGCCCCAGCATTTT
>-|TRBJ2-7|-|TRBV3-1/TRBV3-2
CASSQRNSRYEQYF
TGTGCCAGCAGCCAACGGAACTCTAGGTACGAGCAGTACTTC
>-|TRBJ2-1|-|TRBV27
CASLTRLGYNEQFF
TGTGCCAGCCTCACCCGTTTAGGTTACAATGAGCAGTTCTTC
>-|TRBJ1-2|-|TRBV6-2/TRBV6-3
CASSLSGYGYTF
TGTGCCAGCAGTTTGTCCGGCTATGGCTACACCTTC
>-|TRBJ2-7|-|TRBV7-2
CASTRQGGTEQYF
TGTGCCAGCACCCGCCAGGGGGGGACGGAGCAGTACTTC
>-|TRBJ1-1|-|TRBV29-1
CSVATASSEAFF
TGCAGCGTAGCGACAGCAAGCTCTGAAGCTTTCTTT
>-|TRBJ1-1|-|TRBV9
CASSVPTSHRNTEAFF
TGTGCCAGCAGCGTGCCCACGTCACACCGAAACACTGAAGCTTTCTTT
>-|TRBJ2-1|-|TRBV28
CASRGDRYASYNEQFF
TGTGCCAGCAGGGGAGACAGATACGCCTCCTACAATGAGCAGTTCTTC
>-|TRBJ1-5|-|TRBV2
CASREFEDSNQPQHF
TGTGCCAGCAGGGAATTCGAAGATAGCAATCAGCCCCAGCATTTT
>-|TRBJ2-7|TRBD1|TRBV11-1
CASSLDRARRGEQYF
TGTGCCAGCAGCCTCGACAGGGCCCGCCGCGGGGAGCAGTACTTC
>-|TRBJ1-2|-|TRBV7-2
CASSSDPGAAGYTF
TGTGCCAGCAGCTCGGATCCGGGGGCGGCGGGCTACACCTTC
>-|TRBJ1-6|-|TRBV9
CASSASLRQAGPLHF
TGTGCCAGCAGCGCATCCCTAAGACAGGCGGGGCCCCTCCACTTT
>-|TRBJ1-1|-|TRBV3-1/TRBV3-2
CASSQGGQGQAFF
TGTGCCAGCAGCCAAGGAGGACAAGGGCAAGCTTTCTTT
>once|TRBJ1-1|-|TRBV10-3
CAISEPGTYEAFF
TGTGCCATCAGTGAGCCCGGGACCTATGAAGCTTTCTTT
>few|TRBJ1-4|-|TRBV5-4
CASSLDVTSNEKLFF
TGTGCCAGCAGTTTGGATGTCACATCCAATGAAAAACTGTTTTTT
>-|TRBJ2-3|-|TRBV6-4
CASSDSLSLTSTDTQYF
TGTGCCAGCAGTGACTCGCTGAGTCTAACTAGCACAGATACGCAGTATTTT
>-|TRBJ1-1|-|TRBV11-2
CASSPGQNRVVNTEAFF
TGTGCCAGCAGCCCAGGCCAGAACAGGGTAGTGAACACTGAAGCTTTCTTT
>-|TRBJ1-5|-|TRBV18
CASSPQGLEQPQHF
TGTGCCAGCTCACCACAGGGTCTAGAGCAGCCCCAGCATTTT
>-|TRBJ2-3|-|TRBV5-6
CASSLWADSTDTQYF
TGTGCCAGCAGCTTGTGGGCAGACAGCACAGATACGCAGTATTTT
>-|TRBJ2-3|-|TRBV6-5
CASSYNPSTDTQYF
TGTGCCAGCAGTTATAACCCCTCCACAGATACGCAGTATTTT
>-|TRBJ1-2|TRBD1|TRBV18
CASSPLSGTGGWGYTF
TGTGCCAGCTCACCACTTTCCGGCACAGGGGGCTGGGGCTACACCTTC
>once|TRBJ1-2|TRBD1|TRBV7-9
CASSFPSGQAGVNYGYTF
TGTGCCAGCAGCTTTCCATCTGGACAGGCGGGGGTTAACTATGGCTACACCTTC
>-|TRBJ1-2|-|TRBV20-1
CSASNSPTRGYTF
TGCAGTGCTAGTAATTCTCCGACGCGGGGCTACACCTTC
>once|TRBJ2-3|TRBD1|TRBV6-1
CASREFIGTGWGTQYF
TGTGCCAGCAGGGAATTTATTGGGACAGGGTGGGGGACGCAGTATTTT
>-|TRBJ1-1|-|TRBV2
CASSEGDGGLATEAFF
TGTGCCAGCAGTGAGGGAGATGGAGGCCTCGCCACTGAAGCTTTCTTT
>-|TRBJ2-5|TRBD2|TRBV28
CASSFGGGHQETQYF
TGTGCCAGCAGTTTTGGCGGGGGGCACCAAGAGACCCAGTACTTC
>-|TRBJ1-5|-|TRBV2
CASSVAFEGQPQHF
TGTGCCAGCAGTGTGGCCTTCGAGGGGCAGCCCCAGCATTTT
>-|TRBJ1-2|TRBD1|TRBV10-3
CATQRTGEDGYTF
TGTGCCACCCAACGGACAGGGGAGGATGGCTACACCTTC
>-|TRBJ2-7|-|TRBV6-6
CASSLSAGSYEQYF
TGTGCCAGCAGTCTTTCCGCGGGTTCCTACGAGCAGTACTTC
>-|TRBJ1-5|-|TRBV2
CASREYRDQPQHF
TGTGCCAGCAGGGAATATAGAGATCAGCCCCAGCATTTT
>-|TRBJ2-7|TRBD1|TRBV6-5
CASSYTGDEQYF
TGTGCCAGCAGTTACACAGGGGACGAGCAGTACTTC
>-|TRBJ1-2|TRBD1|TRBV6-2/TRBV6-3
CASSFDRGQVYGYTF
TGTGCCAGCAGTTTTGACAGGGGGCAGGTCTATGGCTACACCTTC
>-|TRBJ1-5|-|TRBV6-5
CASSYIGRDQPQHF
TGTGCCAGCAGTTACATCGGGCGGGACCAGCCCCAGCATTTT
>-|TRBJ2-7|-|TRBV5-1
CASRMAGLYEQYF
TGCGCCAGCAGAATGGCAGGGCTCTACGAGCAGTACTTC
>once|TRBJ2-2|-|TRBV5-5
CASSLRADYNTGELFF
TGTGCCAGCAGCTTGCGGGCGGATTATAACACCGGGGAGCTGTTTTTT
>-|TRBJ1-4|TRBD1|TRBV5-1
CASRRDSPTTNEKLFF
TGCGCCAGCAGAAGGGACAGCCCTACAACTAATGAAAAACTGTTTTTT
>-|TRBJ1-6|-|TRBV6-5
CAIGHSPLHF
TGTGCCATAGGGCATTCACCCCTCCACTTT
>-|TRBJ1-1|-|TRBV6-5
CASSYAQIEAFF
TGTGCCAGCAGTTACGCCCAAATTGAAGCTTTCTTT
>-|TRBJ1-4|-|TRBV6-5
CASSRANEKLFF
TGTGCCAGCAGCCGGGCTAATGAAAAACTGTTTTTT
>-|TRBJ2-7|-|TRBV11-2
CASSAIRDSNEQYF
TGTGCCAGCAGCGCTATCAGGGACTCTAACGAGCAGTACTTC
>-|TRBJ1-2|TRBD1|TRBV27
CASSKGQGALGYTF
TGTGCCAGCAGCAAGGGACAGGGGGCGCTTGGCTACACCTTC
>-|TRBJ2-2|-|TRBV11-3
CASSLNTVNTGELFF
TGTGCCAGCAGCTTGAATACAGTAAACACCGGGGAGCTGTTTTTT
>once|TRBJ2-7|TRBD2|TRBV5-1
CASSPAGTSTYEQYF
TGCGCCAGCAGCCCAGCCGGGACTAGCACTTACGAGCAGTACTTC
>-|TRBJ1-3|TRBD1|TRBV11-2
CASSPPPTGRNTIYF
TGTGCCAGCAGCCCCCCCCCGACAGGGAGAAACACCATATATTTT
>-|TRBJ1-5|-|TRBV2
CASSAQGANQPQHF
TGTGCCAGCAGCGCCCAGGGTGCGAATCAGCCCCAGCATTTT
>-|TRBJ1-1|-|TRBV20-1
CSASRGAWGDTEAFF
TGCAGTGCTAGTCGGGGGGCCTGGGGGGACACTGAAGCTTTCTTT
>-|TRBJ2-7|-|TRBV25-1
CASRSTRDPRDEQYF
TGTGCCAGCAGATCGACTAGGGACCCCCGGGACGAGCAGTACTTC
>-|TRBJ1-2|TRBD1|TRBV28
CASSSLRDRGFYGYTF
TGTGCCAGCAGCTCGTTGCGGGACAGGGGTTTTTATGGCTACACCTTC